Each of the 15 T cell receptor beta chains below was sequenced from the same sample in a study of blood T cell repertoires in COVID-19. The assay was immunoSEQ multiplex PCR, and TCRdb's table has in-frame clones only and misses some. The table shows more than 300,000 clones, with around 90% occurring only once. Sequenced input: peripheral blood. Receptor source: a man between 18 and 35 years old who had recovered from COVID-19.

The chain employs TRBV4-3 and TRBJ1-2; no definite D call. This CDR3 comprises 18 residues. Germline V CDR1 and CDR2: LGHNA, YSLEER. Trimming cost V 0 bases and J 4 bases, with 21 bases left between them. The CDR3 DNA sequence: TGCGCCAGCAGCCAAGAGGCCTCCTTTTACGGGGAGGTCTATGGCTACACCTTC. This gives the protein CASSQEASFYGEVYGYTF.

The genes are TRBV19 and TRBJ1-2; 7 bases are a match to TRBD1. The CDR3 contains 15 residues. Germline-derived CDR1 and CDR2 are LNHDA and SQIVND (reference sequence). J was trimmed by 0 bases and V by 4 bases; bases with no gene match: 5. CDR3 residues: CASSTPGQPNYGYTF. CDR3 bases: TGTGCCAGTAGTACACCGGGACAGCCTAACTATGGCTACACCTTC.

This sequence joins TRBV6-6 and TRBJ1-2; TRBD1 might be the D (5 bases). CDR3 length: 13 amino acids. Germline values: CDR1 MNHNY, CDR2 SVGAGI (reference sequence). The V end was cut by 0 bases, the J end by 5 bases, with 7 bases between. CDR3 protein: CASSYSTVYGYTF. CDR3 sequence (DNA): TGTGCCAGCAGTTACTCGACAGTATATGGCTACACCTTC.

The CDR3 DNA reads TGTGCCAGCAGTATAAACCTGGACAGCTACGAGCAGTACTTC. Encoded protein: CASSINLDSYEQYF. J is TRBJ2-7 and V is TRBV27, with TRBD1 as a possible D gene (6 bases). V gave up 5 bases and J gave up 3 bases, with 14 bases separating them. The CDR3 is 14 amino acids. The germline V gene encodes CDR1 MNHEY and CDR2 SMNVEV (reference sequence).

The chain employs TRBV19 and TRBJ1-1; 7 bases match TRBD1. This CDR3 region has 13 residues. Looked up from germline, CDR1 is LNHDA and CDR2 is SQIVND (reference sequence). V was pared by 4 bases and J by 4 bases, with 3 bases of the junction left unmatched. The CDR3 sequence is CASSTDRATEAFF. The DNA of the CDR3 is TGTGCCAGTAGTACAGACAGGGCCACTGAAGCTTTCTTT.

The CDR3 region has the DNA TGTGCCAGCAGCCCGATCACAGGGGGCACTGAAGCTTTCTTT. Translation: CASSPITGGTEAFF. The chain joins TRBV5-5 to TRBJ1-1; 8 positions agree with TRBD1. The CDR3 sequence is 14 residues long. V gave up 4 bases and J gave up 4 bases; unmatched junction bases: 6. Germline V gives CDR1 SGHKS, CDR2 YYEKEE (reference sequence).

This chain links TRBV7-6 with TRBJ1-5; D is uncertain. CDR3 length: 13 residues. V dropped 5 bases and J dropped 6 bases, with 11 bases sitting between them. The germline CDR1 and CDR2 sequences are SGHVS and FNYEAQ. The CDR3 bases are TGTGCCAGCAGCCCCGATCTCAGTCAGCCCCAGCATTTT. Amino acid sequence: CASSPDLSQPQHF.

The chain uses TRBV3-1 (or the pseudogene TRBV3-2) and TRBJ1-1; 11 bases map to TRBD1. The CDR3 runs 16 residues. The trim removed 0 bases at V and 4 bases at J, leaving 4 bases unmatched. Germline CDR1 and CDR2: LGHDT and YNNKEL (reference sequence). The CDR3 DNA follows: TGTGCCAGCAGCCAAGAAAAGGGACAGGGGGGCACTGAAGCTTTCTTT. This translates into CASSQEKGQGGTEAFF.

The CDR3 DNA sequence: TGCGCCAGCAGCCAAGCCCAGGGGGGACTGAGGGGGACTGAAGCTTTCTTT. This encodes CASSQAQGGLRGTEAFF. The rearrangement joins TRBV4-3 to TRBJ1-1; 7 bases agree with TRBD1. Germline V lookup: CDR1 LGHNA, CDR2 YSLEER. This CDR3 region has 17 residues. The V and J ends lost 1 base and 5 bases, in that order; junction bases with no gene match: 13.

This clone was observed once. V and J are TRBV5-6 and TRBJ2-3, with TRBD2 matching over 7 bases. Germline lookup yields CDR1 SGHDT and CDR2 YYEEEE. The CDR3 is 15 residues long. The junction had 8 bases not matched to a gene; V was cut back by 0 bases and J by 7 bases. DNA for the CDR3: TGTGCCAGCAGCTTGGGGCTAGCGGAGGGAAATACGCAGTATTTT. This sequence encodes CASSLGLAEGNTQYF.

The CDR3, as DNA: TGTGCCAGCAGCTTAACGGCAGGGGCTAACTATGGCTACACCTTC. The encoded protein is CASSLTAGANYGYTF. The chain is built from TRBV7-3 and TRBJ1-2, with D possibly matching TRBD1 (6 bases). The CDR3 totals 15 residues. Germline-derived CDR1 and CDR2 are SGHTA and FQGTGA. Trimming left V 0 bases short and J 0 bases short, with 8 bases between.

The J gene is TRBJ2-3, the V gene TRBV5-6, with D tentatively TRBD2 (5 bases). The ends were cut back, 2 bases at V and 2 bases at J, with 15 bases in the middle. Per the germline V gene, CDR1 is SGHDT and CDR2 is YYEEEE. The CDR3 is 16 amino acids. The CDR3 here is CASSFVLALLTDTQYF. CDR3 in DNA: TGTGCCAGCAGCTTTGTGCTAGCACTTCTCACAGATACGCAGTATTTT.

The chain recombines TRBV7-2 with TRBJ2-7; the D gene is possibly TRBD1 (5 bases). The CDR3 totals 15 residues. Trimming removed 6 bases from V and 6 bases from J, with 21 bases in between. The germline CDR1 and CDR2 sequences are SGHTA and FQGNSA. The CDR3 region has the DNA TGTGCCAGCAGTAAAAGTGGGGCCCTGGAGCTCGAGCAGTACTTC. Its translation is CASSKSGALELEQYF.

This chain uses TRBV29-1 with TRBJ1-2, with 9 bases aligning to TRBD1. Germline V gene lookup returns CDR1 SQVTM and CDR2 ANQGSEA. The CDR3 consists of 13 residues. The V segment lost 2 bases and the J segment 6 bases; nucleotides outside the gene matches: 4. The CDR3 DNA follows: TGCAGCGTTGAATCCGGGACAGGGAATGGCTACACCTTC. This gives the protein CSVESGTGNGYTF. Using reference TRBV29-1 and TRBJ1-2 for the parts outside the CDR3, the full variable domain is SAVISQKPSRDICQRGTSLTIQCQVDSQVTMMFWYRQQPGQSLTLIATANQGSEATYESGFVIDKFPISRPNLTFSTLTVSNMSPEDSSIYLCSVESGTGNGYTFGSGTRLTVV.

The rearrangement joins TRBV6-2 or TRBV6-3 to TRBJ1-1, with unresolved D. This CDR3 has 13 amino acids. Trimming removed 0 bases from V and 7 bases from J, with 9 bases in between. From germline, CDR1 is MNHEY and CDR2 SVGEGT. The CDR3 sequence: CASSYSIPSEAFF. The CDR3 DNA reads TGTGCCAGCAGTTACTCGATTCCCAGTGAAGCTTTCTTT.